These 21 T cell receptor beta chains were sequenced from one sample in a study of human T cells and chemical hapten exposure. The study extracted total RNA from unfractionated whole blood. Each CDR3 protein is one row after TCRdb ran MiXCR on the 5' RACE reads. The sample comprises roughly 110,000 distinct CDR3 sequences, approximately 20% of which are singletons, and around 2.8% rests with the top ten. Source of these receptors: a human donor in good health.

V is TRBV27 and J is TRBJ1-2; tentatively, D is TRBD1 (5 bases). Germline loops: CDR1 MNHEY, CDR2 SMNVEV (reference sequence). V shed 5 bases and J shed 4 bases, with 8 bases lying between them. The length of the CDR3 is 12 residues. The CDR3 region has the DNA TGTGCCAGCAGTACGGGGGGCTATGGCTACACCTTC. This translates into CASSTGGYGYTF.

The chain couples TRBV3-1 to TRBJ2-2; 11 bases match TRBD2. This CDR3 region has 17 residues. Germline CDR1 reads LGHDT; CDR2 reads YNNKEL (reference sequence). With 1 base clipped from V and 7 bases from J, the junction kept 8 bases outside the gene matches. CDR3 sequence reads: CASSQVAGLAGLGELFF. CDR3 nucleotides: TGTGCCAGCAGCCAAGTCGCTGGACTAGCGGGTCTCGGGGAGCTGTTTTTT.

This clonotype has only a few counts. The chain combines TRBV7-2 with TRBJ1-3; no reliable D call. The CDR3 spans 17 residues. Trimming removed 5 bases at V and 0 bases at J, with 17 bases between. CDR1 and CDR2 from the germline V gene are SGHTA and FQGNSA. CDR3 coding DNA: TGTGCCAGCAGCCCGAGGGTTCAACTACTCTCTGGAAACACCATATATTTT. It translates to CASSPRVQLLSGNTIYF. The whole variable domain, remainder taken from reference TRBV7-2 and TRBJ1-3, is GAGVSQSPSNKVTEKGKDVELRCDPISGHTALYWYRQSLGQGLEFLIYFQGNSAPDKSGLPSDRFSAERTGGSVSTLTIQRTQQEDSAVYLCASSPRVQLLSGNTIYFGEGSWLTVV.

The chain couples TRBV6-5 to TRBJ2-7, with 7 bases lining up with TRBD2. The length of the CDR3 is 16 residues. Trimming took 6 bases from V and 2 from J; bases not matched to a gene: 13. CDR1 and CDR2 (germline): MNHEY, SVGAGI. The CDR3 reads CASSPLGGRVTYEQYF. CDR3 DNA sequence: TGTGCCAGCAGCCCCTTAGGAGGGAGGGTCACCTACGAGCAGTACTTC.

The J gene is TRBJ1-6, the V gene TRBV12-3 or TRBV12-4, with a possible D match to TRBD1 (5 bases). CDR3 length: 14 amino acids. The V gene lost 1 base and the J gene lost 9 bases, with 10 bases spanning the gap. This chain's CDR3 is CASSLVGGSSPLHF. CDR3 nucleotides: TGTGCCAGCAGTTTAGTTGGGGGGAGTTCACCCCTCCACTTT.

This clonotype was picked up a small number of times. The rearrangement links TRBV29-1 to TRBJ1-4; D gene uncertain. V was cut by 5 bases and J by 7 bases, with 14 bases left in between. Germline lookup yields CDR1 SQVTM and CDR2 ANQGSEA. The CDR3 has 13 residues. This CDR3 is CSVSGGSGEKLFF. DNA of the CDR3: TGCAGCGTTTCAGGAGGTAGTGGTGAAAAACTGTTTTTT.

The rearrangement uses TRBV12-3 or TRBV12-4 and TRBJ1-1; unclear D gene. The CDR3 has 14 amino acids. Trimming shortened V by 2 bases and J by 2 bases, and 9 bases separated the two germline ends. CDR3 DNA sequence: TGTGCCAGCAGTTTATTGGCAGCTAACACTGAAGCTTTCTTT. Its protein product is CASSLLAANTEAFF.

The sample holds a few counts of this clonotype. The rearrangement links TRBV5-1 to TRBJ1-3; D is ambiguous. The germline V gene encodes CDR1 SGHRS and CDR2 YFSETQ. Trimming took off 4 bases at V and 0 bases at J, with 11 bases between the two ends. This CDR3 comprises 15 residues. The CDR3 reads CASSQTGYSGNTIYF. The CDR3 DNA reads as TGCGCCAGCAGCCAGACCGGATACTCTGGAAACACCATATATTTT.

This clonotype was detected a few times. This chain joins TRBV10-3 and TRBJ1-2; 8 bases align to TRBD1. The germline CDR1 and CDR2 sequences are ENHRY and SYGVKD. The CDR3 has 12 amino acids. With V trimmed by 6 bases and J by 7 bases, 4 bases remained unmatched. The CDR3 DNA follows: TGTGCCATCAGGACAGGGGATGTTGGCTACACCTTC. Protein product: CAIRTGDVGYTF.

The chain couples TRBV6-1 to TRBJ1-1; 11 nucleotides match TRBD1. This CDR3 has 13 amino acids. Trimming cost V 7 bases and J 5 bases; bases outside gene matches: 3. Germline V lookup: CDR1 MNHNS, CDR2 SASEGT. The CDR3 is CASNRDRGTEAFF. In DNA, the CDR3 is TGTGCCAGCAACCGGGACAGGGGGACTGAAGCTTTCTTT.

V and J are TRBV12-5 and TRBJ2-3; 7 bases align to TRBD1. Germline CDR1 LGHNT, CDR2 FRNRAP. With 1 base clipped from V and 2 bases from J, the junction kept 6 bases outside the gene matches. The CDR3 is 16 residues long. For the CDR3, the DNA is TGTGCTAGTGGTTTGGGAAGACAGGGCCCCACAGATACGCAGTATTTT. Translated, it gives CASGLGRQGPTDTQYF.

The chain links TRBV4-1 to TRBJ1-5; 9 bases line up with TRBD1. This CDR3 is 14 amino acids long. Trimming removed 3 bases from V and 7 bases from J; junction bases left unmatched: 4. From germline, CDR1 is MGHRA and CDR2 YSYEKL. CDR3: CASSQGTGRQPQHF. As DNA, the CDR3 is TGCGCCAGCAGCCAGGGGACAGGGCGGCAGCCCCAGCATTTT.

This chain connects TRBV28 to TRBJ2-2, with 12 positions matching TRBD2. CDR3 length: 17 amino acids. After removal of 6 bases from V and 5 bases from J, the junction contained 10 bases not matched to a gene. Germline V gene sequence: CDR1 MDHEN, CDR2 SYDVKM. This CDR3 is CASRSSGRAVWTGELFF. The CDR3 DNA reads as TGTGCCAGCAGGTCTAGCGGGAGGGCCGTTTGGACCGGGGAGCTGTTTTTT.

The CDR3 region has the DNA TGTGCCAGCAGCTCCCTGACCGAGAAGGGCTCCCCCATCTACGAGCAGTACTTC. This codes for CASSSLTEKGSPIYEQYF. The chain joins TRBV11-2 to TRBJ2-7; no clear D gene. The V gene lost 4 bases and the J gene lost 3 bases, with 25 bases spanning the gap. The germline V gene encodes CDR1 SGHAT and CDR2 FQNNGV. This CDR3 spans 18 amino acids.

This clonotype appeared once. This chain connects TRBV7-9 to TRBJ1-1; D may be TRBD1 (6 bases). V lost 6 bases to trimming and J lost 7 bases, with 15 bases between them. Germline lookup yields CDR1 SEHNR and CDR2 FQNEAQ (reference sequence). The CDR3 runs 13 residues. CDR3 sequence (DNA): TGTGCCAGCAGTTTACGGGACACCTATGAAGCTTTCTTT. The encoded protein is CASSLRDTYEAFF.

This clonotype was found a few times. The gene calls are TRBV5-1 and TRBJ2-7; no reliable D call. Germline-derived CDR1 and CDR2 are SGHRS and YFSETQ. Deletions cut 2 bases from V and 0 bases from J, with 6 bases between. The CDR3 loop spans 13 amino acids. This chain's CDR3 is CASSFPDSYEQYF. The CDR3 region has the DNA TGCGCCAGCAGCTTCCCGGACTCCTACGAGCAGTACTTC.

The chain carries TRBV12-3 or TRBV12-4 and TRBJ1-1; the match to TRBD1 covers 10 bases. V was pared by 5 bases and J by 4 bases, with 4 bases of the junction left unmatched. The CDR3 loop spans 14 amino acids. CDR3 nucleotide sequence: TGTGCCAGCAGTCCCAGGACAGGGGGCACTGAAGCTTTCTTT. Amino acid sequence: CASSPRTGGTEAFF.

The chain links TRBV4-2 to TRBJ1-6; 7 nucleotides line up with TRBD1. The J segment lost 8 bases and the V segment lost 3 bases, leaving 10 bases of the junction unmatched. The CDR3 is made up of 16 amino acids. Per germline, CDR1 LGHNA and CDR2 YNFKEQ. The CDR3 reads CASSQRAGTEDSPLHF. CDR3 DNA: TGTGCCAGCAGCCAGAGGGCCGGGACAGAAGATTCACCCCTCCACTTT.

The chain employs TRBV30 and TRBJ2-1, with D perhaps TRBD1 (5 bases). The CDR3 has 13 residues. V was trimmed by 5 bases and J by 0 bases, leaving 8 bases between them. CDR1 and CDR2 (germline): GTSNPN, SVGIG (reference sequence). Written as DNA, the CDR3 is TGTGCCTGGGACAGTTTCTCCTACAATGAGCAGTTCTTC. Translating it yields CAWDSFSYNEQFF.

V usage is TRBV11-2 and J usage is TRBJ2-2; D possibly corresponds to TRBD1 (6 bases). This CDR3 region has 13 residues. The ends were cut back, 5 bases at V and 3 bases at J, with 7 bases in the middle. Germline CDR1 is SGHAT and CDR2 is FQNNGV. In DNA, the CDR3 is TGTGCCAGCAGCCGGACAGACACCGGGGAGCTGTTTTTT. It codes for CASSRTDTGELFF.

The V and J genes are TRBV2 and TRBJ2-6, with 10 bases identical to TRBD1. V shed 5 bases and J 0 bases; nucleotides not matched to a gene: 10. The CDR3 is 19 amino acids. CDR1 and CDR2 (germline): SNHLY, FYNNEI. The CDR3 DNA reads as TGTGCCAGCAGTACGACCCCGGGACAGGGGCGCTCTGGGGCCAACGTCCTGACTTTC. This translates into CASSTTPGQGRSGANVLTF.